The 8 T cell receptor beta chains listed next were all sequenced from one sample in a study of blood T cell repertoires in COVID-19. Libraries were prepared by immunoSEQ multiplex PCR; TCRdb keeps only in-frame clonotypes and omits some of them. The sample includes 150,000 to 170,000 clones, about 80% seen only once; the top ten take around 28%. The sample taken for sequencing was peripheral blood. The receptor source for this set is a woman aged 55-70 years with acute or convalescent COVID-19.

This clone occurred a few times. The V gene is TRBV7-9, the J gene TRBJ1-6; the D gene is possibly TRBD1 (6 bases). V was cut by 4 bases and J by 7 bases, with 11 bases left in between. Germline values: CDR1 SEHNR, CDR2 FQNEAQ (reference sequence). The CDR3 is 14 amino acids. The CDR3 nucleotides are TGTGCCAGCAGCTCGGACAGTTTGAATTCACCCCTCCACTTT. Translating it yields CASSSDSLNSPLHF. The full variable domain, in which reference TRBV7-9 and TRBJ1-6 provide the parts outside the CDR3, is DTGVSQNPRHKITKRGQNVTFRCDPISEHNRLYWYRQTLGQGPEFLTYFQNEAQLEKSRLLSDRFSAERPKGSFSTLEIQRTEQGDSAMYLCASSSDSLNSPLHFGNGTRLTVT.

The chain combines TRBV5-1 with TRBJ1-1; D ambiguous. V lost 4 bases to trimming and J lost 5 bases, with 9 bases between them. CDR1 SGHRS and CDR2 YFSETQ come from the germline V gene. This CDR3 contains 12 residues. The DNA for the CDR3 is TGCGCCAGCAGCCCTTTCGGGACTGAAGCTTTCTTT. This encodes CASSPFGTEAFF.

The gene calls are TRBV19 and TRBJ1-4; D might be TRBD1 (6 bases). Germline V CDR1 and CDR2: LNHDA, SQIVND (reference sequence). The CDR3 is made up of 16 amino acids. V lost 10 bases, J lost 8 bases, and 26 bases lay in between. The CDR3 loop reads CATSLNSGEQGEKLFF. In DNA, the CDR3 is TGTGCCACTTCACTCAACTCAGGGGAGCAGGGGGAAAAACTGTTTTTT. The variable domain in full, completed from reference TRBV19 and TRBJ1-4, reads DGGITQSPKYLFRKEGQNVTLSCEQNLNHDAMYWYRQDPGQGLRLIYYSQIVNDFQKGDIAEGYSVSREKKESFPLTVTSAQKNPTAFYLCATSLNSGEQGEKLFFGSGTQLSVL.

This clone was picked up a small number of times. Other DNA sequences within the sample encode an identical CDR3. The chain employs TRBV6-5 and TRBJ1-2; 7 nucleotides match TRBD1. The CDR3 consists of 12 residues. V shed 4 bases, J shed 7 bases, and the junction held 3 bases outside the gene matches. Germline CDR1 and CDR2: MNHEY and SVGAGI. For the CDR3, the DNA is TGTGCCAGCAGTTCCCGGACAGGTGGCTACACCTTC. Translation: CASSSRTGGYTF.

The gene calls are TRBV2 and TRBJ1-1; unclear D gene. V was pared by 6 bases and J by 1 base, with 6 bases between. Germline-derived CDR1 and CDR2 are SNHLY and FYNNEI. This CDR3 is built from 12 residues. The CDR3 sequence: CASRRGNTEAFF. DNA for the CDR3: TGTGCCAGCAGGCGGGGGAACACTGAAGCTTTCTTT.

The chain couples TRBV19 to TRBJ1-3; TRBD1 might be the D (5 bases). The CDR3 extends over 16 amino acids. The V and J ends lost 1 base and 2 bases respectively, with 12 bases between them. Germline V lookup: CDR1 LNHDA, CDR2 SQIVND (reference sequence). The CDR3 reads CASSIAGRQPGNTIYF. The CDR3 nucleotides read TGTGCCAGTAGTATAGCCGGACGACAGCCTGGAAACACCATATATTTT.

The chain employs TRBV2 and TRBJ1-4; no firm D call. Trimming pared 3 bases from V and 6 bases from J, leaving 5 bases between. From germline, CDR1 is SNHLY and CDR2 FYNNEI. The CDR3 covers 12 residues. The CDR3 loop reads CASSDIDEKLFF. The DNA of the CDR3 is TGTGCCAGCAGTGACATTGATGAAAAACTGTTTTTT.

This clone was seen more than once but under ten times. The V call is TRBV6-1, the J call TRBJ2-7; D might be TRBD1 (5 bases). Germline V gene data show CDR1 as MNHNS and CDR2 as SASEGT. This CDR3 has 13 amino acids. Trimming left V 1 base short and J 3 bases short, with 7 bases between. CDR3 sequence (DNA): TGTGCCAGCAGTGAAGGGGGCCGCTACGAGCAGTACGTC. This encodes CASSEGGRYEQYV.